Sequencing of this TCR beta chain was carried out in a study of blood T cell repertoires in COVID-19. This clone was counted a single time. J lost 2 bases, V lost 7 bases, and 11 bases had no gene match. Germline V gives CDR1 MNHEY, CDR2 SMNVEV (reference sequence). The CDR3 extends over 17 amino acids. Method: immunoSEQ multiplex PCR; TCRdb's copy keeps in-frame clones and lacks some. Of under 110,000 clones listed, over 70% are singletons. The TCR was taken from a human donor with acute or convalescent COVID-19. The donor label of this sample is uncertain. Sequences were obtained from peripheral blood. The V gene is TRBV27, the J gene TRBJ2-2; 9 bases agree with TRBD2. The CDR3 nucleotides read TGTGCCAGCACCGCCGGGCGGGGGGGCTCAAACACCGGGGAGCTGTTTTTT. Translation: CASTAGRGGSNTGELFF.